These 20 T cell receptor beta chains share one sample of origin, sequenced in a study of immune evolution from preneoplasia to lung adenocarcinoma (dated by TCRdb to the early 2020s). Library preparation used the immunoSEQ multiplex PCR assay. Drawn from immuneACCESS, this table holds only the in-frame rearrangements with V and J called that TCRdb kept. Clones are partly lost; checked studies trace under half to an unresolved V gene and leave the rest unexplained. The sample table holds 3,000 to 4,500 clones, of which about three quarters were seen once. Jointly, the top ten make up around 12% of the sample. Sequenced: FFPE adjacent normal lung tissue. The receptors come from a person aged 70 to 85 with lung adenocarcinoma.

J is TRBJ2-7 and V is TRBV6-6; no firm D call. The germline gives CDR1 MNHNY, CDR2 SVGAGI (reference sequence). The CDR3 has 12 residues. V gave up 6 bases and J gave up 4 bases, with 10 bases separating them. CDR3 amino acids: CASRRSGYEQYF. CDR3 in DNA: TGTGCCAGCAGGCGCTCCGGGTACGAGCAGTACTTC.

The V gene is TRBV28, the J gene TRBJ2-7; 8 nucleotides match TRBD2. Germline V gene lookup returns CDR1 MDHEN and CDR2 SYDVKM. V trimming: 3 bases; J trimming: 2 bases; junction bases outside the gene matches: 9. The CDR3 consists of 16 residues. CDR3 nucleotides: TGTGCCAGCAGTTTCTTCCCTAGCGGGCTACCCTACGAGCAGTACTTC. This encodes CASSFFPSGLPYEQYF.

This clone has only a few counts. The J gene is TRBJ1-1, the V gene TRBV6-1; D remains unclear. The CDR3 is made up of 11 amino acids. With 3 bases removed from V and 6 bases from J, the gap between germline ends came to 5 bases. Germline V CDR1 and CDR2: MNHNS, SASEGT. CDR3 sequence reads: CASSDVSEAFF. The DNA for the CDR3 is TGTGCCAGCAGTGATGTATCTGAAGCTTTCTTT.

This clone was observed a few times. The genes are TRBV2 and TRBJ1-4; 8 bases map to TRBD1. Germline values: CDR1 SNHLY, CDR2 FYNNEI. Trimming took 3 bases from V and 1 from J; bases not matched to a gene: 13. This CDR3 contains 19 residues. CDR3 in DNA: TGTGCCAGCAGTGATCCGGTGGCAGGGGGCTTGGGAACTAATGAAAAACTGTTTTTT. Amino acids: CASSDPVAGGLGTNEKLFF.

The rearrangement links TRBV4-3 to TRBJ2-3, with no clear D. The CDR3 covers 15 residues. V was cut by 1 base and J by 4 bases, with 12 bases left in between. Per the germline V gene, CDR1 is LGHNA and CDR2 is YSLEER. The CDR3 DNA is TGCGCCAGCAGCCAAGGGCTACTCTCGGCAGATACGCAGTATTTT. This codes for CASSQGLLSADTQYF.

The V call is TRBV2, the J call TRBJ2-1, with 9 nucleotides matching TRBD2. The CDR3 is 15 amino acids. Germline V CDR1 and CDR2: SNHLY, FYNNEI. With 6 bases clipped from V and 9 bases from J, the junction kept 12 bases outside the gene matches. CDR3 nucleotides: TGTGCCAGCAGCGCCGGGAGCGGGGGGTCGGGTGAGCAGTTCTTC. Amino acid sequence: CASSAGSGGSGEQFF.

The chain uses TRBV30 and TRBJ2-1; TRBD2 matches at 9 bases. The CDR3 is 12 amino acids. Germline-derived CDR1 and CDR2 are GTSNPN and SVGIG (reference sequence). V lost 2 bases, J lost 10 bases, and 3 bases stayed unmatched. CDR3 residues: CAWSQLAGEQFF. DNA of the CDR3: TGTGCCTGGAGTCAGCTAGCGGGGGAGCAGTTCTTC.

The chain carries TRBV2 and TRBJ2-2; D not certain. The CDR3 runs 13 residues. Trimming removed 7 bases from V and 4 bases from J, with 10 bases in between. Germline V CDR1 and CDR2: SNHLY, FYNNEI. DNA of the CDR3: TGTGCCAGCAATAAGAAGGGCACCGGGGAGCTGTTTTTT. It encodes CASNKKGTGELFF.

This clone is a singleton in its sample. V gene TRBV5-1 combines with J gene TRBJ1-4; D may be TRBD1 (6 bases). The ends were cut back, 3 bases at V and 8 bases at J, with 11 bases in the middle. Germline CDR1 SGHRS, CDR2 YFSETQ. The CDR3 extends over 13 amino acids. In DNA, the CDR3 is TGCGCCAGCAGCTCAGGACAGTTCGAAAAACTGTTTTTT. Translation gives CASSSGQFEKLFF.

The V gene is TRBV6-1, the J gene TRBJ2-7; 10 bases are a match to TRBD1. The CDR3 has 15 amino acids. CDR1 and CDR2 from the germline V gene are MNHNS and SASEGT. Trimming took 6 bases from V and 5 from J; bases not matched to a gene: 10. The CDR3 loop is CASSPHVTGGNEQYF. CDR3 sequence (DNA): TGTGCCAGCAGCCCTCATGTGACAGGGGGCAACGAGCAGTACTTC.

The rearrangement joins TRBV29-1 to TRBJ1-2; 7 nucleotides match TRBD1. The germline gives CDR1 SQVTM, CDR2 ANQGSEA. The CDR3 contains 13 residues. The junction had 12 bases not matched to a gene; V was cut back by 7 bases and J by 7 bases. The CDR3 region is CSALISQGGGYTF. In nucleotides, the CDR3 is TGCAGCGCCCTAATTTCCCAGGGGGGTGGCTACACCTTC.

The J gene is TRBJ1-6, the V gene TRBV19, with D hard to call. The germline V and J ends were trimmed by 3 bases and 8 bases, with 20 bases remaining between them. Germline-derived CDR1 and CDR2 are LNHDA and SQIVND (reference sequence). The CDR3 consists of 17 residues. CDR3 loop: CASSIRISFREDSPLHF. DNA for the CDR3: TGTGCCAGTAGTATTCGTATAAGTTTCCGGGAAGATTCACCCCTCCACTTT.

V usage is TRBV15 and J usage is TRBJ1-3, with a weak D call TRBD1 (5 bases). V was cut by 6 bases and J by 5 bases, with 11 bases left in between. In germline, CDR1 is LNHNV, CDR2 YYDKDF (reference sequence). This CDR3 contains 13 residues. The CDR3 DNA sequence: TGTGCCACCAGGGACATAGAAAGAAACACCATATATTTT. Its protein product is CATRDIERNTIYF.

J is TRBJ2-1 and V is TRBV4-2, with TRBD2 matching 10 bases. Losses at the gene ends were 7 bases for V and 3 bases for J; bases not matched to a gene: 3. The CDR3 covers 14 residues. Germline V gene sequence: CDR1 LGHNA, CDR2 YNFKEQ. CDR3 sequence: CASTASGSYNEQFF. The CDR3 DNA is TGTGCCAGCACAGCTAGCGGGAGCTACAATGAGCAGTTCTTC.

This chain uses TRBV4-2 with TRBJ2-2, with 9 bases aligning to TRBD2. The CDR3 loop spans 15 amino acids. Losses at the gene ends were 4 bases for V and 4 bases for J; bases not matched to a gene: 4. Germline V gives CDR1 LGHNA, CDR2 YNFKEQ. CDR3 sequence reads: CASSRSGGLTGELFF. The CDR3 DNA sequence: TGTGCCAGCAGCCGTAGCGGGGGCCTCACCGGGGAGCTGTTTTTT.

As DNA, the CDR3 is TGTGCCAGCAGCTTAGCCACGGCGCTTTTCGCTTTCTTT. It translates to CASSLATALFAFF. The genes are TRBV7-2 and TRBJ1-1; no reliable D call. Germline CDR1 and CDR2: SGHTA and FQGNSA. The V gene lost 0 bases and the J gene lost 11 bases, with 13 bases spanning the gap. CDR3 length: 13 residues.

The chain uses TRBV28 and TRBJ2-7; tentative D call: TRBD2 (5 bases). The germline V gene has CDR1 MDHEN and CDR2 SYDVKM. Trimming removed 7 bases at V and 2 bases at J, with 15 bases between. This CDR3 comprises 14 residues. Written as DNA, the CDR3 is TGTGCCAGCATCCCCGCGGACGGGACCTACGAGCAGTACTTC. As protein: CASIPADGTYEQYF.

The V call is TRBV19, the J call TRBJ2-3, with D uncertain. Trimming stripped 7 bases from V and 2 bases from J, with 10 bases between. Looked up from germline, CDR1 is LNHDA and CDR2 is SQIVND (reference sequence). There are 13 residues in the CDR3. Written as DNA, the CDR3 is TGTGCCAGTAAAGTCCCGCTCACAGATACGCAGTATTTT. Its protein is CASKVPLTDTQYF.

The J gene is TRBJ1-2, the V gene TRBV28, with no clear D. The V and J ends lost 4 bases and 7 bases respectively, with 13 bases between them. CDR1 is MDHEN and CDR2 is SYDVKM in the germline V gene. This CDR3 spans 13 amino acids. CDR3 protein: CASSSGIRGGYTF. In nucleotides, the CDR3 is TGTGCCAGCAGTTCCGGGATCCGTGGTGGCTACACCTTC.

The chain recombines TRBV18 with TRBJ2-3; D gene ambiguous. This CDR3 has 17 residues. Trimming shortened V by 1 base and J by 2 bases, and 16 bases separated the two germline ends. CDR1 KGHSH and CDR2 LQKENI come from the germline V gene. CDR3 region: CASSPQIQGSLTDTQYF. In nucleotides, the CDR3 is TGTGCCAGCTCACCACAAATTCAAGGTTCCCTCACAGATACGCAGTATTTT.